These 30 T cell receptor beta chains originate from one sample sequenced in a study of blood T cell repertoires in COVID-19. Method: immunoSEQ multiplex PCR; TCRdb's copy keeps in-frame clones and lacks some. The sample has more than 85,000 clones; 87% are singletons. Sequences were obtained from peripheral blood. The receptors here all came from a man aged 70-80 years with acute or convalescent COVID-19.

This sequence joins TRBV7-8 and TRBJ1-2, with D possibly being TRBD1 (5 bases). CDR3 size: 13 residues. Germline lookup yields CDR1 SGHVS and CDR2 FQNEAQ. V lost 5 bases and J 5 bases, leaving 12 bases between the germline ends. The CDR3 coding sequence is TGTGCCAGCAGCCTTGGGGCGGGGTATGGCTACACCTTC. This sequence encodes CASSLGAGYGYTF.

The chain joins TRBV5-1 to TRBJ1-1; 9 bases map to TRBD1. CDR1 SGHRS and CDR2 YFSETQ come from the germline V gene. The V and J ends lost 2 bases and 5 bases, in that order; junction bases with no gene match: 7. The CDR3 length is 15 residues. CDR3: CASSLNVQGATEAFF. CDR3 coding DNA: TGCGCCAGCAGCTTAAATGTACAGGGGGCGACTGAAGCTTTCTTT.

A remark on this clone: One end of the junction does not line up with germline, which may come from a read error. The chain joins TRBV6-5 to TRBJ1-1; weak D call: TRBD1 (6 bases). This CDR3 is 12 amino acids long. CDR1 and CDR2 from the germline V gene are MNHEY and SVGAGI. The CDR3 loop is CASRYYRDEAFF. The CDR3 bases are TGTGCCAGCAGGTACTACAGGGATGAAGCTTTCTTT.

The chain links TRBV7-9 to TRBJ1-2; 7 nucleotides match TRBD1. This CDR3 region has 13 residues. CDR1 is SEHNR and CDR2 is FQNEAQ in the germline V gene (reference sequence). V gave up 5 bases and J gave up 6 bases; unmatched junction bases: 6. Here the CDR3 reads CASSLETGNGYTF. DNA of the CDR3: TGTGCCAGCAGCCTAGAGACAGGGAATGGCTACACCTTC.

The genes are TRBV4-1 and TRBJ2-5; the D gene is possibly TRBD1 (6 bases). V lost 0 bases and J lost 5, with 7 bases in between. The CDR3 totals 13 residues. Germline V CDR1 and CDR2: MGHRA, YSYEKL. The CDR3 DNA reads as TGCGCCAGCAGCCAAGATAGGGGGGAGACCCAGTACTTC. Amino acid sequence: CASSQDRGETQYF.

The CDR3 bases are TGTGCCAGCACTCGGACAGTCTTGAACACCGGGGAGCTGTTTTTT. Translated, it gives CASTRTVLNTGELFF. The J gene is TRBJ2-2, the V gene TRBV6-5, with D maybe TRBD1 (6 bases). Germline V gene sequence: CDR1 MNHEY, CDR2 SVGAGI. The CDR3 length is 15 residues. Trimming removed 7 bases at V and 1 base at J, with 13 bases between.

This rearrangement joins TRBV4-1 to TRBJ1-5, with D tentatively TRBD1 (5 bases). From germline, CDR1 is MGHRA and CDR2 YSYEKL. The ends were cut back, 2 bases at V and 1 base at J, with 12 bases in the middle. CDR3 size: 16 residues. This chain's CDR3 is CASSQILDSSNQPQHF. The CDR3 DNA reads TGCGCCAGCAGCCAAATTTTAGACAGCAGCAATCAGCCCCAGCATTTT.

This clone was observed a few times. This sequence joins TRBV12-3 or TRBV12-4 and TRBJ2-2; D not resolved. The V gene lost 3 bases and the J gene lost 8 bases, with 10 bases spanning the gap. This CDR3 contains 13 residues. The CDR3 DNA reads TGTGCCAGCAGTTTGAATCAACTTGGGGAGCTGTTTTTT. Its protein is CASSLNQLGELFF.

The V and J genes are TRBV5-5 and TRBJ1-2; 7 bases line up with TRBD1. The V gene end was trimmed by 4 bases and the J gene end by 7 bases; junction bases not matched to a gene: 19. Germline-derived CDR1 and CDR2 are SGHKS and YYEKEE (reference sequence). CDR3 length: 17 amino acids. The CDR3 loop is CASSPGGRGLGMGGYTF. In DNA, the CDR3 is TGTGCCAGCAGCCCCGGGGGAAGGGGGCTGGGCATGGGTGGCTACACCTTC.

The chain uses TRBV4-2 and TRBJ1-2; possible D gene TRBD1, 5 bases. V was cut by 0 bases and J by 3 bases, with 8 bases left in between. The CDR3 is 14 residues long. Germline lookup yields CDR1 LGHNA and CDR2 YNFKEQ. In DNA, the CDR3 is TGTGCCAGCAGCCAAGACAGGGATTACTATGGCTACACCTTC. The encoded protein is CASSQDRDYYGYTF.

In this sample, this clone turned up once. The chain recombines TRBV19 with TRBJ1-5, with 7 bases fitting TRBD1. V gave up 3 bases and J gave up 7 bases; unmatched junction bases: 9. The germline gives CDR1 LNHDA, CDR2 SQIVND (reference sequence). This CDR3 spans 15 amino acids. Here the CDR3 reads CASSIGAGGTQPQHF. CDR3 DNA: TGTGCCAGTAGTATCGGGGCAGGGGGGACCCAGCCCCAGCATTTT.

The J gene is TRBJ1-6, the V gene TRBV7-9, with D hard to call. The germline V gene has CDR1 SEHNR and CDR2 FQNEAQ (reference sequence). Trimming removed 3 bases at V and 9 bases at J, with 9 bases between. This CDR3 region has 13 residues. The CDR3 loop reads CASSLSTGSPLHF. For the CDR3, the DNA is TGTGCCAGCAGCTTGTCAACGGGTTCACCCCTCCACTTT.

The chain carries TRBV30 and TRBJ1-5; no firm D call. Germline values: CDR1 GTSNPN, CDR2 SVGIG (reference sequence). V was cut by 3 bases and J by 4 bases, with 10 bases left in between. The CDR3 runs 13 residues. The CDR3 nucleotides are TGTGCCTGGAGACCGGGTATGAATCAGCCCCAGCATTTT. It encodes CAWRPGMNQPQHF.

This sequence joins TRBV5-8 and TRBJ1-1, with unresolved D. V shed 3 bases and J shed 6 bases, with 9 bases lying between them. Germline V CDR1 and CDR2: SGHTS, YDEGEE. The CDR3 runs to 12 residues. Here the CDR3 DNA reads TGTGCCAGCAGCTCCCGCATAGCTGAAGCTTTCTTT. Residues: CASSSRIAEAFF.

This clone appeared a few times. This sample also contains other DNA sequences that code for the same CDR3. The chain employs TRBV11-2 and TRBJ2-7; 11 bases agree with TRBD1. Per germline, CDR1 SGHAT and CDR2 FQNNGV. The CDR3 contains 15 residues. With V trimmed by 3 bases and J by 2 bases, 3 bases remained unmatched. CDR3 in amino acids: CASSFGQGATYEQYF. The DNA of the CDR3 is TGTGCCAGCAGCTTCGGACAGGGGGCGACCTACGAGCAGTACTTC.

The V call is TRBV29-1, the J call TRBJ2-3, with D possibly being TRBD1 (5 bases). The CDR3 runs to 13 residues. The V gene's germline CDR1 is SQVTM and CDR2 ANQGSEA. The germline V and J ends were trimmed by 2 bases and 9 bases, with 15 bases remaining between them. The CDR3 DNA sequence: TGCAGCGTTGAATCTGTTCAGGGTGAAACGCAGTATTTT. Encoded protein: CSVESVQGETQYF.

In this sample, this clone turned up once. This rearrangement joins TRBV2 to TRBJ2-7, with 9 positions matching TRBD1. V lost 2 bases, J lost 6 bases, and 8 bases stayed unmatched. Germline lookup yields CDR1 SNHLY and CDR2 FYNNEI. The CDR3 totals 15 residues. In DNA form, the CDR3 reads TGTGCCAGCAGTGAATCGCAGGGACAGGGCGGCGAGCAGTACTTC. Encoded protein: CASSESQGQGGEQYF.

V usage is TRBV6-5 and J usage is TRBJ2-4; D may be TRBD2 (5 bases). V was clipped by 7 bases and J by 0 bases, with 10 bases between them. The germline gives CDR1 MNHEY, CDR2 SVGAGI. The CDR3 length is 14 residues. This chain's CDR3 is CASNAGLAKNIQYF. In DNA form, the CDR3 reads TGTGCCAGCAACGCGGGTTTAGCCAAAAACATTCAGTACTTC.

This chain links TRBV10-1 with TRBJ1-1, with 7 bases lining up with TRBD1. V lost 4 bases to trimming and J lost 3 bases; unmatched junction nucleotides: 5. The CDR3 runs 14 residues. Germline-derived CDR1 and CDR2 are WNHNN and SYGVQD (reference sequence). The CDR3 loop is CASSVDRADTEAFF. CDR3 nucleotides: TGCGCCAGCAGTGTTGACAGGGCGGACACTGAAGCTTTCTTT.

The chain couples TRBV3-1 (or the pseudogene TRBV3-2) to TRBJ2-7; a possible D gene is TRBD1 (5 bases). Germline V gives CDR1 LGHDT, CDR2 YNNKEL (reference sequence). The V gene lost 5 bases and the J gene lost 2 bases, with 13 bases spanning the gap. CDR3 length: 14 residues. CDR3 sequence (DNA): TGTGCCAGCAGCGCAGGGCGGAACGCCTACGAGCAGTACTTC. Translating gives CASSAGRNAYEQYF.

J is TRBJ1-2 and V is TRBV12-3 or TRBV12-4; D is uncertain. This CDR3 spans 13 amino acids. V lost 4 bases and J lost 8, with 14 bases in between. The CDR3 here is CASSSAGSGGYTF. The CDR3 bases are TGTGCCAGCAGTTCTGCAGGTAGCGGGGGCTACACCTTC.

The V call is TRBV10-3, the J call TRBJ2-1, with 9 bases aligning to TRBD2. The CDR3 runs to 16 residues. Germline loops: CDR1 ENHRY, CDR2 SYGVKD. V gave up 8 bases and J gave up 10 bases; unmatched junction bases: 18. Here the CDR3 DNA reads TGTGCCATCGGATCTTCAGCGGGGGGCCGGGGTCCCGAGCAGTTCTTC. Translating gives CAIGSSAGGRGPEQFF.

The rearrangement links TRBV21-1 to TRBJ2-7; TRBD2 was called by the table and not checked on the DNA. TRBV21-1 is shown as a pseudogene. There are 15 residues in the CDR3. The CDR3 coding sequence is TGTGCCAGCAGCAAAACCACCGGGAACCCCTACGAGCAGTACGTC. Protein: CASSKTTGNPYEQYV.

The rearrangement joins TRBV30 to TRBJ2-7, with D perhaps TRBD2 (6 bases). V was trimmed by 4 bases and J by 5 bases, leaving 12 bases between them. Germline values: CDR1 GTSNPN, CDR2 SVGIG (reference sequence). This CDR3 contains 12 residues. CDR3 nucleotide sequence: TGTGCCTGGACGGGGGATTACGACGAGCAGTACTTC. Protein: CAWTGDYDEQYF. Variable domain in full (rest from reference TRBV30 and TRBJ2-7): SQTIHQWPATLVQPVGSPLSLECTVEGTSNPNLYWYRQAAGRGLQLLFYSVGIGQISSEVPQNLSASRPQDRQFILSSKKLLLSDSGFYLCAWTGDYDEQYFGPGTRLTVT.

In DNA form, the CDR3 reads TGTGCCAGCTGGGAGCTCTATGGCTACACCTTC. This encodes CASWELYGYTF. V gene TRBV18 combines with J gene TRBJ1-2; D unresolved. CDR3 size: 11 residues. Trimming pared 7 bases from V and 4 bases from J, leaving 7 bases between. The germline V gene encodes CDR1 KGHSH and CDR2 LQKENI.

The genes are TRBV10-3 and TRBJ1-5, with D uncertain. This CDR3 spans 15 amino acids. V lost 4 bases to trimming and J lost 0 bases, with 10 bases between them. Germline CDR1 is ENHRY and CDR2 is SYGVKD. The CDR3 here is CAISGSIDSNQPQHF. The CDR3 nucleotides read TGTGCCATCAGTGGATCGATAGATAGCAATCAGCCCCAGCATTTT.

The rearrangement joins TRBV2 to TRBJ2-5; tentatively, D is TRBD1 (5 bases). V shed 0 bases and J shed 9 bases, with 14 bases lying between them. The CDR3 spans 14 residues. From germline, CDR1 is SNHLY and CDR2 FYNNEI. The CDR3 loop is CASSEAGLGSAQYF. The CDR3 DNA is TGTGCCAGCAGTGAAGCGGGGCTGGGCTCGGCCCAGTACTTC. The full variable domain, with the rest looked up from reference TRBV2 and TRBJ2-5, is EPEVTQTPSHQVTQMGQEVILRCVPISNHLYFYWYRQILGQKVEFLVSFYNNEISEKSEIFDDQFSVERPDGSNFTLKIRSTKLEDSAMYFCASSEAGLGSAQYFGPGTRLLVL.

The chain employs TRBV29-1 and TRBJ1-2; TRBD1 matches 7 bases. This CDR3 region has 11 residues. V trimming: 6 bases; J trimming: 8 bases; junction bases outside the gene matches: 6. The germline gives CDR1 SQVTM, CDR2 ANQGSEA. The CDR3 loop is CSVTGDQGYTF. CDR3 in DNA: TGCAGCGTCACAGGGGATCAGGGCTACACCTTC.

The chain carries TRBV5-8 and TRBJ2-7; 10 bases are shared with TRBD1. This CDR3 region has 14 residues. With V trimmed by 2 bases and J by 3 bases, 2 bases remained unmatched. The germline gives CDR1 SGHTS, CDR2 YDEGEE. CDR3 in DNA: TGTGCCAGCAGCTTCCGGACAGGGGGCTACGAGCAGTACTTC. Amino acids: CASSFRTGGYEQYF.

The DNA of the CDR3 is TGTGCCAGCAGCCAAACAGCAGGAAACACCATATATTTT. This translates into CASSQTAGNTIYF. This rearrangement joins TRBV3-1 (or the pseudogene TRBV3-2) to TRBJ1-3; no clear D. Germline-derived CDR1 and CDR2 are LGHDT and YNNKEL (reference sequence). CDR3 length: 13 amino acids. V lost 2 bases, J lost 4 bases, and 6 bases lay in between.